This T cell receptor beta chain is from a study of cytomegalovirus exposure and HLA in healthy donors. Study findings and constraints: TCR beta sequences numbering roughly 18,000 were associated with HLA alleles at 0.05 false discovery rate in a later analysis. Reportedly, fewer N-insertions than the approximately 690-donor mean appeared in an Asian-associated ancestry cluster in a later analysis. The authors enumerated under 200 TCR beta chains as linked to cytomegalovirus.

Worth noting for this clone: The antigen remains unidentified.

Between the trimmed V and J ends, which lost 1 base and 0 bases, there was a span of 10 bases. The CDR3 totals 16 residues. Germline CDR1 reads MNHNS; CDR2 reads SASEGT. The PCR used 60 Vbeta and 13 Jbeta primers. Per the authors' pipeline: Unique TCR beta chains numbered approximately 80 million in a later analysis, with some 9.9 million shared. Produced via immunoSEQ multiplex PCR; TCRdb's table is partial and in-frame only. V, J and clone size derive from that table, while D and trimming were established from the DNA sequence. Here the sample table reports 200,000 to 250,000 clones. J is TRBJ2-1 and V is TRBV6-1; TRBD2 might be the D (6 bases). The sequencing input was PBMCs. The clonotype was recovered from a young woman in good health and CMV-seropositive. CDR3 sequence: CASSEEDGGSYNEQFF. The CDR3 nucleotides are TGTGCCAGCAGTGAAGAGGACGGGGGCTCCTACAATGAGCAGTTCTTC.